This T cell receptor beta chain comes out of a study of T cell responses to AZD1222 COVID-19 vaccine. The CDR3 has 16 amino acids. Germline V CDR1 and CDR2: LGHNA, YSLEER. V shed 1 base, J shed 0 bases, and the junction held 2 bases outside the gene matches. Profiled with immunoSEQ multiplex PCR; TCRdb holds only in-frame clones, not every one. The data hold some 120,000 clones, with around 90% observed a single time. This TCR derives from an adult in good health. Sequencing was performed on peripheral blood, taken on day 0 of AZD1222 vaccination. The chain carries TRBV4-3 and TRBJ2-1; 8 positions match TRBD2. CDR3 sequence: CASSQASGSSYNEQFF. The CDR3 nucleotides read TGCGCCAGCAGCCAAGCGAGCGGGAGCTCCTACAATGAGCAGTTCTTC.